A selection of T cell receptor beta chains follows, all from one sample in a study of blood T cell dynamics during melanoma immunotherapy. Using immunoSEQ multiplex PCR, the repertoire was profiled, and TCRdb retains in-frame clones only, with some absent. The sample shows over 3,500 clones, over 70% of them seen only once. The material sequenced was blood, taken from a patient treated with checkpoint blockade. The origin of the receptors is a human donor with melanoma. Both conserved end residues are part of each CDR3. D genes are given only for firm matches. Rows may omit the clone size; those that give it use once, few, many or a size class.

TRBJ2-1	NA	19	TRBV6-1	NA	CASSEYSGRVLGWVNEQFF	TGTGCCAGCAGTGAATACTCCGGGAGAGTATTAGGGTGGGTAAATGAGCAGTTCTTC
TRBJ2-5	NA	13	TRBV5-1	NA	CASSLGVSETQYF	TGCGCCAGCAGCTTGGGAGTCAGCGAGACCCAGTACTTC
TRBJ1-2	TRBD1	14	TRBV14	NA	CASSHGTGAYGYTF	TGTGCCAGCAGCCACGGGACAGGAGCCTATGGCTACACCTTC
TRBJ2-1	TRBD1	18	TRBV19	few	CASTLAAPGQGWVDEQFF	TGTGCCAGTACCTTAGCTGCCCCGGGACAGGGGTGGGTGGATGAGCAGTTCTTC
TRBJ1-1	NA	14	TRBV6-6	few	CASSPTGANTEAFF	TGTGCCAGCAGTCCGACAGGCGCGAACACTGAAGCTTTCTTT
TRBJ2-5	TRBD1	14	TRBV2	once	CASSQTGVGETQYF	TGTGCCAGCAGTCAGACAGGGGTGGGAGAGACCCAGTACTTC
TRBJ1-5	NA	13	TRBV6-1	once	CASSVAGNRPQHF	TGTGCCAGCAGTGTGGCAGGGAATAGGCCCCAGCATTTT
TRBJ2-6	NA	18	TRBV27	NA	CASSLLQGRGPGANVLTF	TGTGCCAGCAGTTTATTACAGGGTAGAGGGCCTGGGGCCAACGTCCTGACTTTC
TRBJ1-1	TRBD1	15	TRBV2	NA	CASRLDRGGNTEAFF	TGTGCCAGCAGATTGGACAGGGGAGGGAACACTGAAGCTTTCTTT
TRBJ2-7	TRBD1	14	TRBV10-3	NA	CAISRQGATYEQYF	TGTGCCATCAGCAGACAGGGGGCTACCTACGAGCAGTACTTC
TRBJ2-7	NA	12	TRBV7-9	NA	CASSSGGDEQYF	TGTGCCAGCAGCTCCGGCGGGGATGAGCAGTACTTC
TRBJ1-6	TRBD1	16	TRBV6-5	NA	CASSFDRETYNSPLHF	TGTGCCAGCAGTTTCGACAGGGAAACCTATAATTCACCCCTCCACTTT
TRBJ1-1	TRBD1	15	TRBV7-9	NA	CASSPETGGNTEAFF	TGTGCCAGCAGCCCAGAGACAGGGGGTAACACTGAAGCTTTCTTT
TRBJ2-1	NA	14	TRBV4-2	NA	CASSLQVSYNEQFF	TGTGCCAGCAGCCTTCAGGTTTCCTACAATGAGCAGTTCTTC
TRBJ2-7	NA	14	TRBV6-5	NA	CASSLVGGTGEQYF	TGTGCCAGCAGCTTAGTAGGGGGAACTGGCGAGCAGTACTTC
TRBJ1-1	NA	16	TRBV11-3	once	CASSLLSGHIGTEAFF	TGTGCCAGCAGCTTGCTATCGGGGCACATCGGCACTGAAGCTTTCTTT
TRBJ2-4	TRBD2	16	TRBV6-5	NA	CASSYSASGYKNIQYF	TGTGCCAGCAGTTATTCGGCTAGCGGTTACAAAAACATTCAGTACTTC
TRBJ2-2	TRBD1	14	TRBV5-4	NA	CASGDRGRTGELFF	TGTGCCAGCGGGGACAGGGGCCGCACCGGGGAGCTGTTTTTT
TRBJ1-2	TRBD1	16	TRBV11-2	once	CASSLDGTGSVYGYTF	TGTGCCAGCAGCTTAGATGGGACAGGGTCGGTCTATGGCTACACCTTC
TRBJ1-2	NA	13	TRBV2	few	CASSEGPYYGYTF	TGTGCCAGCAGTGAAGGACCATACTATGGCTACACCTTC
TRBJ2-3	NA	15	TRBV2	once	CASTQGTASTDTQYF	TGTGCCAGCACCCAGGGGACGGCTAGCACAGATACGCAGTATTTT
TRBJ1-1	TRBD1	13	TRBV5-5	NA	CASRDRVRTEAFF	TGTGCCAGCAGGGACAGGGTACGGACTGAAGCTTTCTTT
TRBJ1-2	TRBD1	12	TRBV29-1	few	CSVEAGGHGYTF	TGCAGCGTTGAGGCAGGGGGCCATGGCTACACCTTC
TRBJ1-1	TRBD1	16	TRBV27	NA	CASSPDQGQGAPEAFF	TGTGCCAGCAGTCCGGATCAGGGACAGGGGGCCCCTGAAGCTTTCTTT
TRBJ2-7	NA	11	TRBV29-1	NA	CSVRGGHEQYF	TGCAGCGTCCGAGGAGGGCATGAGCAGTACTTC